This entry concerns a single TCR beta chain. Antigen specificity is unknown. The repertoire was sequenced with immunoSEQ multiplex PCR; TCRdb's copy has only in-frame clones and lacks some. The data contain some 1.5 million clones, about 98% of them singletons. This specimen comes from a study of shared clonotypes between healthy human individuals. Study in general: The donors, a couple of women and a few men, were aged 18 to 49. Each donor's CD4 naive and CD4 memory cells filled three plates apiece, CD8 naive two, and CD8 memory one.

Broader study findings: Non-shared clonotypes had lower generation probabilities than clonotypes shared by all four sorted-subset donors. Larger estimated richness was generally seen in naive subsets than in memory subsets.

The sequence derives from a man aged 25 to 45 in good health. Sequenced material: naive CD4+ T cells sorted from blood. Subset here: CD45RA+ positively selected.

The CDR3 nucleotides read TGTGCCAGCAGCGATGGGACAGGGGAGACCCAGTACTTC. Its translation: CASSDGTGETQYF. V and J are TRBV11-3 and TRBJ2-5, with TRBD1 matching over 9 bases. Looked up from germline, CDR1 is SGHNT and CDR2 is YENEEA. Trimming took 5 bases from V and 5 from J; bases not matched to a gene: 3. The CDR3 is made up of 13 amino acids.